Sequencing of this TCR beta chain was carried out in a study of blood T cell repertoires in COVID-19. Study-wide background: COVID-19 samples collected from the United States, Italy and Spain covered acute and convalescent phases. PBMCs, B-cell-depleted T cells, or T cells were the source of the cDNA or gDNA that made up the material.

As handled by the study authors: Amplification from reference gene primers served as the basis for estimated nucleated cell counts. The protocol was immunoSEQ multiplex PCR, while the TCRdb copy is restricted to in-frame clones and leaves out a portion. V and J calls and clone size are those listed in that table; D and trimming were worked out from the DNA. The repertoire consists of some 93,000 clones, with about 89% occurring once and the leading ten covering 10%. Germline V lookup: CDR1 LGHNT, CDR2 FRNRAP. Between the trimmed V and J ends, which lost 2 bases and 5 bases, there was a span of 15 bases. The CDR3 totals 15 residues.

The TCR was taken from a man in his fifties or sixties with acute or convalescent COVID-19. Sequenced input: peripheral blood. The V gene is TRBV12-5, the J gene TRBJ1-1; D is undetermined. CDR3 DNA sequence: TGTGCTAGTGGTTTGATTGGAGGGAGGAAAACTGAAGCTTTCTTT. It is translated as CASGLIGGRKTEAFF. Complete variable domain (other parts from reference TRBV12-5 and TRBJ1-1): DARVTQTPRHKVTEMGQEVTMRCQPILGHNTVFWYRQTMMQGLELLAYFRNRAPLDDSGMPKDRFSAEMPDATLATLKIQPSEPRDSAVYFCASGLIGGRKTEAFFGQGTRLTVV.